This T cell receptor (beta chain) stems from a study of blood T cell repertoires in COVID-19. Study details: COVID-19 samples, acute and convalescent, were from the United States, Italy and Spain.

The CDR3 runs 16 residues. In germline, CDR1 is SGHNT, CDR2 YYREEE (reference sequence). V lost 1 base and J lost 2; bases outside the gene matches: 6. The table came from immunoSEQ multiplex PCR; TCRdb's copy has only in-frame clones and leaves some out. The table has over 250,000 clones, 89% seen once. The genes are TRBV5-4 and TRBJ2-3; 8 positions agree with TRBD1. The TCR sequence derives from a man aged 45-65 years with acute or convalescent COVID-19. Sequencing was performed on peripheral blood. The CDR3 DNA reads as TGTGCCAGCAGCTTGACCGGGACAGGCCTCACAGATACGCAGTATTTT. Its translation: CASSLTGTGLTDTQYF.